The T cell receptor (beta chain) under discussion was sequenced for a study of shared clonotypes between healthy human individuals. In this sample, this clone turned up once. The study drew all its donors from Caucasian adults living in Nashville, Tennessee. TCRdb's copy holds only in-frame clones and misses some; the assay was immunoSEQ multiplex PCR. The sample consists of roughly 2,500,000 clones, approximately 93% of them appearing once. The germline V and J ends were trimmed by 4 bases and 3 bases, with 16 bases remaining between them. This CDR3 spans 15 amino acids. From germline, CDR1 is MNHEY and CDR2 SVGAGI.

This receptor was obtained from a man younger than 35 in good health. Some clones in this sample may be carry-over from other donors' samples. Sequenced sample: naive CD4+ T cells from PBMCs. The subset denotes: CD45RA+ positively selected. The chain recombines TRBV6-5 with TRBJ2-7; D not certain. The CDR3 loop reads CASSSPFDLHYEQYF. CDR3 in DNA: TGTGCCAGCAGTTCTCCTTTTGACCTGCACTACGAGCAGTACTTC.